The 3 T cell receptor beta chains given below trace back to one sample, sequenced in a study of PD-L1 blockade in urothelial cancer. Generated by immunoSEQ multiplex PCR, the TCRdb table keeps only in-frame clones and is missing some. The table records some 110,000 clones, around 89% of them present only once. Documented time point: peripheral blood 6 weeks after treatment start. Here the sequenced sample was PBMCs, taken around atezolizumab (anti-PD-L1) treatment. Every receptor here comes from a man aged 55-75 years with urothelial cancer.

The J gene is TRBJ1-6, the V gene TRBV27; D not resolved. The CDR3 runs 15 residues. V lost 5 bases and J lost 9, with 17 bases in between. The germline V gene encodes CDR1 MNHEY and CDR2 SMNVEV (reference sequence). The CDR3 loop is CASSTTNAASSPLHF. In nucleotides, the CDR3 is TGTGCCAGCAGTACGACCAACGCGGCGAGTTCACCCCTCCACTTT.

V is TRBV28 and J is TRBJ1-2; D perhaps matches TRBD1 (6 bases). The CDR3 length is 16 residues. CDR1 MDHEN and CDR2 SYDVKM come from the germline V gene. V lost 2 bases and J lost 4, with 17 bases in between. The chain's CDR3 is CASSLPFPGEGYGYTF. The DNA for the CDR3 is TGTGCCAGCAGTTTACCTTTTCCAGGGGAGGGCTATGGCTACACCTTC.

The chain uses TRBV2 and TRBJ1-4; D call uncertain. Per the germline V gene, CDR1 is SNHLY and CDR2 is FYNNEI. The CDR3 length is 13 residues. With 6 bases removed from V and 3 bases from J, the gap between germline ends came to 8 bases. The CDR3 DNA sequence: TGTGCCAGCAGAGACTTACCTAATGAAAAACTGTTTTTT. It codes for CASRDLPNEKLFF. Full variable domain (outside the CDR3, taken from reference TRBV2 and TRBJ1-4): EPEVTQTPSHQVTQMGQEVILRCVPISNHLYFYWYRQILGQKVEFLVSFYNNEISEKSEIFDDQFSVERPDGSNFTLKIRSTKLEDSAMYFCASRDLPNEKLFFGSGTQLSVL.